This is a list of T cell receptor beta chains from one sample in a study of T cell responses to AZD1222 COVID-19 vaccine. Assay used: immunoSEQ multiplex PCR; TCRdb lists only in-frame clones, some missing. The sample gives about 42,000 clones, 75% to 90% of which show up once; 18% is in the top ten. This specimen was peripheral blood, taken 28 days after the second AZD1222 dose. The source is an adult who received the AZD1222 COVID-19 vaccine. CDR3s include the opening cysteine and the closing phenylalanine or tryptophan. The D gene is left open where the match is weak. The listing skips clone size in some rows; elsewhere it reads once, few, many or a size class.

V,J,length,size,D,CDR3,DNA
TRBV12-3/TRBV12-4,TRBJ1-6,13,once,TRBD1,CASSLGQFSPLHF,TGTGCCAGCAGTTTGGGACAGTTTTCACCCCTCCACTTT
TRBV9,TRBJ2-2,15,.,TRBD2,CASSSRGTGVGELFF,TGTGCCAGCAGCTCGCGGGGGACTGGGGTCGGGGAGCTGTTTTTT
TRBV12-3/TRBV12-4,TRBJ2-1,11,.,.,CASSLENEQFF,TGTGCCAGCAGTTTAGAAAATGAGCAGTTCTTC
TRBV5-1,TRBJ1-1,16,.,.,CASSLWGGAEGTEAFF,TGCGCCAGCAGCCTGTGGGGGGGTGCGGAGGGCACTGAAGCTTTCTTT
TRBV9,TRBJ2-7,15,.,TRBD1,CASSVAEDRDHEQYF,TGTGCCAGCAGCGTAGCTGAGGACAGGGACCACGAGCAGTACTTC
TRBV27,TRBJ2-5,14,.,.,CASRVRDNQETQYF,TGTGCCAGCAGAGTCCGGGACAACCAAGAGACCCAGTACTTC
TRBV5-4,TRBJ1-4,15,.,.,CASSRDAATNEKLFF,TGTGCCAGCAGCAGGGACGCGGCAACTAATGAAAAACTGTTTTTT
TRBV5-1,TRBJ2-7,17,.,TRBD2,CASSTGLAATFIYEQYF,TGCGCCAGCAGCACCGGACTAGCGGCGACATTTATCTACGAGCAGTACTTC
TRBV5-1,TRBJ2-7,12,few,.,CASSSGGREQYF,TGCGCCAGCAGCTCCGGAGGCCGAGAGCAGTACTTC
TRBV2,TRBJ2-7,12,few,.,CASQRSSYEQYF,TGTGCCAGCCAGCGGAGCTCCTACGAGCAGTACTTC
TRBV27,TRBJ1-6,12,.,.,CASSLRDSPLHF,TGTGCCAGCAGTTTAAGGGATTCACCCCTCCACTTT
TRBV19,TRBJ2-7,15,.,.,CASRGFRTRVNEQYF,TGTGCCAGTAGGGGTTTTAGGACGAGGGTTAACGAGCAGTACTTC
TRBV14,TRBJ1-1,13,.,.,CASSQDLWAEAFF,TGTGCCAGCAGCCAAGATCTCTGGGCTGAAGCTTTCTTT
TRBV7-3,TRBJ1-2,14,.,.,CASSLSHTQSGYTF,TGTGCCAGCAGCTTATCGCACACTCAGTCTGGCTACACCTTC
TRBV3-1/TRBV3-2,TRBJ2-3,17,.,.,CASSQEGQAWRTDTQYF,TGTGCCAGCAGCCAAGAAGGTCAAGCGTGGCGGACAGATACGCAGTATTTT
TRBV19,TRBJ1-1,14,.,.,CASSIRERWASAFF,TGTGCCAGTAGTATCAGGGAGAGATGGGCGAGCGCTTTCTTT
TRBV5-1,TRBJ1-3,16,.,TRBD1,CASSLERTGSGNTIYF,TGCGCCAGCAGCTTGGAACGGACAGGGTCTGGAAACACCATATATTTT
TRBV2,TRBJ2-7,13,.,TRBD2,CAIGTSDFYEQYF,TGTGCCATCGGGACTAGCGACTTCTACGAGCAGTACTTC
TRBV28,TRBJ2-5,15,.,.,CATEGASGFQETQYF,TGTGCCACGGAGGGGGCTAGCGGCTTTCAAGAGACCCAGTACTTC
TRBV4-1,TRBJ2-7,14,.,TRBD2,CASSQVGLVYEQYF,TGCGCCAGCAGCCAAGTGGGACTAGTTTACGAGCAGTACTTC
TRBV15,TRBJ1-5,14,.,.,CATSRGGSNQPQHF,TGTGCCACCAGCAGGGGTGGGAGCAATCAGCCCCAGCATTTT
TRBV7-8,TRBJ1-6,13,once,TRBD1,CASSLDRAAPLHF,TGTGCCAGCAGCTTGGACAGGGCCGCACCCCTCCACTTT
TRBV10-3,TRBJ1-5,15,.,.,CAISESSGVYQPQHF,TGTGCCATCAGTGAGTCGAGTGGGGTGTATCAGCCCCAGCATTTT
TRBV12-5,TRBJ1-5,14,.,TRBD1,CASGLRQGRQPQHF,TGTGCTAGTGGTTTGAGACAGGGACGTCAGCCCCAGCATTTT
TRBV6-5,TRBJ1-5,14,.,TRBD1,CASSTGVGNQPQHF,TGTGCCAGCAGTACAGGGGTCGGCAATCAGCCCCAGCATTTT
TRBV27,TRBJ1-5,12,few,.,CASSSQGQPQHF,TGTGCCAGCAGTTCCCAGGGTCAGCCCCAGCATTTT
TRBV7-8,TRBJ1-1,13,.,TRBD1,CASSIRQGAEAFF,TGTGCCAGCAGCATACGACAGGGGGCTGAAGCTTTCTTT
TRBV5-1,TRBJ1-5,13,.,.,CASSRDGDLPQHF,TGCGCCAGCAGCCGGGACGGAGATCTGCCCCAGCATTTT
TRBV19,TRBJ2-2,14,.,.,CASSIPWNTGELFF,TGTGCCAGTAGTATTCCCTGGAACACCGGGGAGCTGTTTTTT
TRBV5-1,TRBJ2-3,15,.,TRBD2,CASSFSGGASDTQYF,TGCGCCAGCAGCTTTAGCGGGGGGGCCTCAGATACGCAGTATTTT
TRBV5-4,TRBJ2-1,15,.,TRBD2,CASTRGISGGNEQFF,TGTGCCAGCACCCGCGGGATTAGCGGGGGCAATGAGCAGTTCTTC
TRBV5-4,TRBJ2-4,14,.,.,CASSLAGFENIQYF,TGTGCCAGCAGCTTGGCAGGGTTCGAAAACATTCAGTACTTC
TRBV6-6,TRBJ2-2,20,.,TRBD2,CASSRMVPALRGVDTGELFF,TGTGCCAGCAGTCGAATGGTCCCGGCTCTGCGGGGGGTGGACACCGGGGAGCTGTTTTTT
TRBV27,TRBJ2-5,14,once,.,CASGLAPPMGTQYF,TGTGCCAGCGGATTGGCTCCCCCTATGGGGACCCAGTACTTC
TRBV20-1,TRBJ1-2,10,.,.,CSARDEGYTF,TGCAGTGCAAGGGACGAGGGCTACACCTTC
TRBV4-1,TRBJ1-3,15,.,.,CASSQGGFSGNTIYF,TGCGCCAGCAGCCAAGGGGGATTCTCTGGAAACACCATATATTTT
TRBV18,TRBJ1-3,16,.,.,CASSPPGNLRGNTIYF,TGTGCCAGCTCACCACCGGGGAACTTACGGGGAAACACCATATATTTT
TRBV3-1/TRBV3-2,TRBJ2-3,15,.,TRBD2,CASSRLAGGTDTQYF,TGTGCCAGCAGCCGACTAGCGGGGGGGACAGATACGCAGTATTTT
TRBV10-3,TRBJ2-7,11,.,.,CAISELQEQYF,TGTGCCATCAGTGAATTACAAGAGCAGTACTTC
TRBV7-6,TRBJ2-4,15,.,TRBD1,CASSLEGGGLSIQYF,TGTGCCAGCAGCTTAGAAGGGGGCGGATTGAGCATTCAGTACTTC
TRBV4-2,TRBJ1-5,15,.,TRBD1,CASSQDGTGGQPQHF,TGTGCCAGCAGCCAAGATGGGACAGGGGGTCAGCCCCAGCATTTT
TRBV6-5,TRBJ1-5,11,.,.,CASGNNQPQHF,TGTGCCTCAGGGAACAATCAGCCCCAGCATTTT